This T cell receptor beta chain was recovered during a study of blood T cell repertoires in COVID-19. This clone was recorded once. Which cohort a participant joined came from the clinical history participants gave. Before being deemed recovered, Cohort 3 donors had two negative PCRs, clearance, or symptom resolution. The germline CDR1 and CDR2 sequences are WSHSY and SAAADI. This CDR3 comprises 14 residues. The V end was cut by 6 bases, the J end by 5 bases, with 14 bases between. Profiled with immunoSEQ multiplex PCR; TCRdb holds only in-frame clones, not every one. The top ten clones hold approximately 9% of a sample with about 180,000 clones, approximately 85% of them seen once.

The receptor comes from a woman aged 18 to 35 who had recovered from COVID-19. Sequencing was done on a sample of PBMCs or T cells enriched from blood (not recorded which). The J gene is TRBJ2-1, the V gene TRBV10-2; possibly TRBD2 for D (6 bases). CDR3 nucleotides: TGCGCCAGCAGAGTAGGTAGCGGAAACAATGAGCAGTTCTTC. Translated, it gives CASRVGSGNNEQFF.